This passage covers 30 T cell receptor beta chains from one sample sequenced in a study of blood T cells in healthy people across ages. A sample-barcoded 5' primer and a J-beta primer mix were used in a second PCR of roughly 6 to 11 cycles. Each CDR3 protein is one row after TCRdb ran MiXCR on the 5' RACE reads. The table shows more than 800,000 distinct CDR3 sequences, with 35% to 55% occurring only once. The sequencing input was blood. Receptor source: a woman aged 60-75 years in good health.

The genes are TRBV7-8 and TRBJ1-1; D may be TRBD1 (5 bases). Germline values: CDR1 SGHVS, CDR2 FQNEAQ. The ends were cut back, 1 base at V and 4 bases at J, with 13 bases in the middle. CDR3 length: 15 residues. The CDR3 region is CASSLGSRGRTEAFF. Here the CDR3 DNA reads TGTGCCAGCAGCTTAGGTTCAAGGGGACGCACTGAAGCTTTCTTT.

V usage is TRBV27 and J usage is TRBJ1-2; possible D gene TRBD1, 5 bases. V lost 3 bases and J 8 bases, leaving 22 bases between the germline ends. Germline lookup yields CDR1 MNHEY and CDR2 SMNVEV (reference sequence). The CDR3 length is 16 residues. This chain's CDR3 is CASSFLRTKIMEGYTF. The CDR3 nucleotides read TGTGCCAGCAGTTTTTTGAGGACAAAGATCATGGAGGGCTACACCTTC.

This sequence joins TRBV7-2 and TRBJ1-5; D possibly corresponds to TRBD1 (5 bases). The V gene's germline CDR1 is SGHTA and CDR2 FQGNSA. V was trimmed by 5 bases and J by 1 base, leaving 15 bases between them. CDR3 size: 16 residues. This CDR3 is CASSQREEGSNQPQHF. The DNA for the CDR3 is TGTGCCAGCAGCCAACGGGAGGAGGGGAGCAATCAGCCCCAGCATTTT.

This clonotype was seen a few times. The chain couples TRBV5-6 to TRBJ1-1; no reliable D call. Germline-derived CDR1 and CDR2 are SGHDT and YYEEEE. There are 13 residues in the CDR3. Trimming pared 0 bases from V and 2 bases from J, leaving 5 bases between. The CDR3 loop reads CASSLEQNTEAFF. CDR3 DNA: TGTGCCAGCAGCTTGGAACAAAACACTGAAGCTTTCTTT. Together with reference TRBV5-6 and TRBJ1-1, the CDR3 gives the full variable domain: DAGVTQSPTHLIKTRGQQVTLRCSPKSGHDTVSWYQQALGQGPQFIFQYYEEEERQRGNFPDRFSGHQFPNYSSELNVNALLLGDSALYLCASSLEQNTEAFFGQGTRLTVV.

This clonotype appeared a single time. The V and J genes are TRBV6-2 or TRBV6-3 and TRBJ2-1; TRBD1 aligns across 11 bases. The V gene's germline CDR1 is MNHEY and CDR2 SVGEGT. J lost 7 bases, V lost 7 bases, and 12 bases had no gene match. The CDR3 extends over 16 amino acids. CDR3 residues: CASTLAGTGGRNEQFF. The CDR3 DNA reads TGTGCCAGCACCCTGGCTGGGACAGGGGGTAGAAATGAGCAGTTCTTC.

A note on this clonotype: The junction departs from germline at one end; a sequencing error may be responsible. V usage is TRBV2 and J usage is TRBJ2-5; D not certain. CDR3 length: 10 residues. CDR1 is SNHLY, CDR2 FYNNEI, per germline. CDR3 DNA sequence: TGTGTCAGCAGAGGAGAGACCCAGTACTTC. Translation: CVSRGETQYF.

The genes are TRBV5-1 and TRBJ1-2; TRBD1 is a possible D gene (5 bases). Germline CDR1 and CDR2: SGHRS and YFSETQ. Trimming cost V 0 bases and J 8 bases, with 14 bases left between them. The CDR3 is 14 amino acids. CDR3 amino acids: CASSLEAGMGGYTF. The CDR3 nucleotides are TGCGCCAGCAGCTTGGAGGCAGGGATGGGAGGCTACACCTTC.

This clonotype has just one count. J is TRBJ1-2 and V is TRBV29-1; a possible D gene is TRBD1 (5 bases). The CDR3 has 13 residues. Germline V gene sequence: CDR1 SQVTM, CDR2 ANQGSEA. The V end was cut by 3 bases, the J end by 8 bases, with 16 bases between. DNA for the CDR3: TGCAGCGTTGATCGGGGCCTCCCGGGGGGCTACACCTTC. Encoded protein: CSVDRGLPGGYTF.

The V call is TRBV3-1, the J call TRBJ2-1; TRBD2 agrees at 8 bases. Trimming removed 1 base from V and 8 bases from J; junction bases left unmatched: 7. The CDR3 consists of 15 residues. Germline lookup yields CDR1 LGHDT and CDR2 YNNKEL (reference sequence). Written as DNA, the CDR3 is TGTGCCAGCAGCCAAGGGTCAGCGGGAGCACATGAGCAGTTCTTC. Residues: CASSQGSAGAHEQFF.

This clonotype turned up a few times. The chain uses TRBV10-3 and TRBJ2-1; tentatively, D is TRBD1 (6 bases). The CDR3 is made up of 15 amino acids. With 0 bases removed from V and 4 bases from J, the gap between germline ends came to 10 bases. The germline V gene encodes CDR1 ENHRY and CDR2 SYGVKD. The CDR3 protein is CAISESTGKYNEQFF. The CDR3, as DNA: TGTGCCATCAGTGAGTCTACAGGGAAGTACAATGAGCAGTTCTTC.

The V call is TRBV2, the J call TRBJ2-7, with 9 bases lining up with TRBD2. J gave up 10 bases and V 9 bases, and 13 bases lay outside the gene matches. CDR1 is SNHLY, CDR2 FYNNEI, per germline. This CDR3 has 13 amino acids. For the CDR3, the DNA is TGTGCCAGGGGCGGGGGGGGACAAAACGTTCAGTACTTC. Encoded protein: CARGGGGQNVQYF.

The V gene is TRBV6-6, the J gene TRBJ1-4; D unclear. The CDR3 consists of 15 residues. V lost 0 bases and J 4 bases, leaving 9 bases between the germline ends. Per the germline V gene, CDR1 is MNHNY and CDR2 is SVGAGI (reference sequence). This chain's CDR3 is CASSYSRAVNEKLFF. CDR3 bases: TGTGCCAGCAGTTACTCGAGGGCAGTTAATGAAAAACTGTTTTTT.

In the case of this clonotype: Its ends do not fully match the called genes, so a read error is possible. The chain uses TRBV7-2 and TRBJ2-5, with 9 positions matching TRBD2. The germline V gene has CDR1 SGHTA and CDR2 FQGNSA. The CDR3 runs 18 residues. The CDR3 protein is CVSSLATSGPVNYNEQYF. CDR3 DNA: TGTGTCAGCAGCTTAGCGACTAGCGGTCCGGTGAACTACAATGAGCAGTACTTC.

The chain employs TRBV20-1 and TRBJ2-7; 9 positions agree with TRBD1. The germline CDR1 and CDR2 sequences are DFQATT and SNEGSKA (reference sequence). The CDR3 is 14 amino acids. Losses at the gene ends were 5 bases for V and 3 bases for J; bases not matched to a gene: 8. CDR3: CSASPRDRVYEQYF. The CDR3 DNA is TGCAGTGCTTCCCCCCGGGACAGGGTCTACGAGCAGTACTTC.

This rearrangement joins TRBV29-1 to TRBJ2-7, with D possibly matching TRBD1 (6 bases). The CDR3 covers 14 residues. Germline V lookup: CDR1 SQVTM, CDR2 ANQGSEA. V lost 7 bases, J lost 0 bases, and 16 bases lay in between. The DNA for the CDR3 is TGCAGCGCCCAGGGGCGTTCGAGCTCCTACGAGCAGTACTTC. Its protein is CSAQGRSSSYEQYF.

A single count supports this clonotype. The chain links TRBV5-6 to TRBJ1-2, with a tentative D call TRBD1 (5 bases). The CDR3 is made up of 13 amino acids. V was pared by 5 bases and J by 8 bases, with 16 bases between. Germline CDR1 and CDR2: SGHDT and YYEEEE. In DNA, the CDR3 is TGTGCCAGCAGACCGCAGGGCATCAAGGGCTACACCTTC. Its translation is CASRPQGIKGYTF.

The CDR3 DNA sequence: TGTGCCAGCAGTGGGACAGGAGTCCGTGGCTACACCTTC. It translates to CASSGTGVRGYTF. V gene TRBV25-1 combines with J gene TRBJ1-2; TRBD1 aligns across 7 bases. The CDR3 loop spans 13 amino acids. CDR1 is MGHDK and CDR2 is SYGVNS in the germline V gene. Trimming took 4 bases from V and 7 from J; bases not matched to a gene: 6.

This clonotype occurred a few times. This chain uses TRBV10-3 with TRBJ2-2, with unresolved D. V was trimmed by 10 bases and J by 0 bases, leaving 18 bases between them. The germline V gene encodes CDR1 ENHRY and CDR2 SYGVKD. CDR3 size: 16 residues. CDR3 sequence reads: CATAVSSVANTGELFF. CDR3 bases: TGTGCCACCGCAGTTAGTTCCGTCGCGAACACCGGGGAGCTGTTTTTT.

This clonotype was counted between two and nine times. The chain joins TRBV20-1 to TRBJ2-5; 14 nucleotides align to TRBD2. From germline, CDR1 is DFQATT and CDR2 SNEGSKA (reference sequence). This CDR3 region has 16 residues. J was trimmed by 0 bases and V by 0 bases; bases with no gene match: 0. CDR3 sequence: CSAREGLAGDQETQYF. CDR3 coding DNA: TGCAGTGCTAGAGAGGGACTAGCGGGAGACCAAGAGACCCAGTACTTC.

V is TRBV27 and J is TRBJ1-5; no reliable D call. The CDR3 has 16 residues. The V end was cut by 5 bases, the J end by 2 bases, with 16 bases between. Germline V gene data show CDR1 as MNHEY and CDR2 as SMNVEV (reference sequence). The CDR3 bases are TGTGCCAGCAGTCTTCCAGGACGGCCGGGCAATCAGCCCCAGCATTTT. Translated, it gives CASSLPGRPGNQPQHF.

A note on this clonotype: Germline and junction disagree at one end, which may indicate a read error. The chain is built from TRBV5-4 and TRBJ2-3; D not certain. The CDR3 is 15 residues long. Germline V gene lookup returns CDR1 SGHNT and CDR2 YYREEE (reference sequence). The CDR3 is CANSLRDSSTDTQYF. Here the CDR3 DNA reads TGTGCCAACAGCTTAAGAGATTCTAGCACAGATACGCAGTATTTT.

This chain connects TRBV20-1 to TRBJ2-7; 8 bases match TRBD2. Judging by the DNA end, TRBJ2-5 fits better; the J call may be wrong. The CDR3 sequence is 13 residues long. The germline gives CDR1 DFQATT, CDR2 SNEGSKA (reference sequence). CDR3 nucleotides: TGCAGTGCCGTAAGCGGGAGAGTAGGGACCCAGTACTTC. As protein: CSAVSGRVGTQYF.

The V call is TRBV4-1, the J call TRBJ2-7; 11 nucleotides match TRBD2. Losses at the gene ends were 2 bases for V and 0 bases for J; bases not matched to a gene: 3. The CDR3 loop spans 16 amino acids. Germline assignment: CDR1 MGHRA and CDR2 YSYEKL. CDR3 region: CASSQLAGGSSYEQYF. As DNA, the CDR3 is TGCGCCAGCAGCCAACTAGCGGGAGGAAGCTCCTACGAGCAGTACTTC.

This clonotype is a singleton in its sample. This chain uses TRBV6-5 with TRBJ1-2, with a weak D call TRBD1 (5 bases). The CDR3 totals 12 residues. The germline V gene encodes CDR1 MNHEY and CDR2 SVGAGI. The V gene lost 5 bases and the J gene lost 6 bases, with 10 bases spanning the gap. The CDR3 sequence is CASSGLRDGYTF. CDR3 coding DNA: TGTGCCAGCAGTGGCCTCAGGGATGGCTACACCTTC.

In the case of this clonotype: Mismatch with germline at one junction end may stem from a read error. The gene calls are TRBV3-1 and TRBJ2-5, with a possible D match to TRBD2 (7 bases). CDR3 size: 17 residues. Germline values: CDR1 LGHDT, CDR2 YNNKEL (reference sequence). CDR3: CAGSLREGHRLLWEQYF. The CDR3 coding sequence is TGTGCCGGCAGCCTAAGGGAGGGACACCGTCTATTGTGGGAGCAGTACTTC.

The table lists this clonotype with many counts. CDR3 amino acids: CASSLFRGPQETQYF. CDR3 sequence (DNA): TGCGCCAGCAGCTTGTTTAGGGGGCCTCAAGAGACCCAGTACTTC. This sequence joins TRBV5-1 and TRBJ2-5; TRBD1 agrees at 7 bases. Looked up from germline, CDR1 is SGHRS and CDR2 is YFSETQ. Trimming removed 1 base from V and 2 bases from J; junction bases left unmatched: 5. The CDR3 spans 15 residues.

The sample holds a few counts of this clonotype. This sequence joins TRBV29-1 and TRBJ2-7, with 14 bases aligning to TRBD2. This CDR3 comprises 12 residues. Germline values: CDR1 SQVTM, CDR2 ANQGSEA. V was pared by 5 bases and J by 7 bases, with 1 base of the junction left unmatched. CDR3: CSVWTSGGEQYF. The CDR3 region has the DNA TGCAGCGTTTGGACTAGCGGGGGGGAGCAGTACTTC.

This chain connects TRBV9 to TRBJ2-3; tentatively, D is TRBD1 (6 bases). This CDR3 spans 15 amino acids. Germline assignment: CDR1 SGDLS and CDR2 YYNGEE. Trimming shortened V by 3 bases and J by 14 bases, and 25 bases separated the two germline ends. The CDR3 is CASSARGTRLVRLYF. The CDR3 region has the DNA TGTGCCAGCAGCGCAAGAGGGACACGGTTGGTGAGATTGTATTTT.

As DNA, the CDR3 is TGTGCCAGCAGCACCCGAAGACTAGCGGAGCCCTACGAGCAGTACTTC. Its translation is CASSTRRLAEPYEQYF. The V and J genes are TRBV9 and TRBJ2-7; 9 bases line up with TRBD2. CDR3 length: 16 residues. V trimming: 4 bases; J trimming: 2 bases; junction bases outside the gene matches: 10. Per germline, CDR1 SGDLS and CDR2 YYNGEE.

CDR3 in amino acids: CSARVVTSGREDTQYF. The CDR3 nucleotides are TGCAGTGCTAGAGTGGTTACTAGCGGGAGGGAAGATACGCAGTATTTT. This chain connects TRBV20-1 to TRBJ2-3; 13 nucleotides agree with TRBD2. Trimming cost V 1 base and J 5 bases; bases outside gene matches: 6. Per germline, CDR1 DFQATT and CDR2 SNEGSKA (reference sequence). CDR3 length: 16 amino acids.